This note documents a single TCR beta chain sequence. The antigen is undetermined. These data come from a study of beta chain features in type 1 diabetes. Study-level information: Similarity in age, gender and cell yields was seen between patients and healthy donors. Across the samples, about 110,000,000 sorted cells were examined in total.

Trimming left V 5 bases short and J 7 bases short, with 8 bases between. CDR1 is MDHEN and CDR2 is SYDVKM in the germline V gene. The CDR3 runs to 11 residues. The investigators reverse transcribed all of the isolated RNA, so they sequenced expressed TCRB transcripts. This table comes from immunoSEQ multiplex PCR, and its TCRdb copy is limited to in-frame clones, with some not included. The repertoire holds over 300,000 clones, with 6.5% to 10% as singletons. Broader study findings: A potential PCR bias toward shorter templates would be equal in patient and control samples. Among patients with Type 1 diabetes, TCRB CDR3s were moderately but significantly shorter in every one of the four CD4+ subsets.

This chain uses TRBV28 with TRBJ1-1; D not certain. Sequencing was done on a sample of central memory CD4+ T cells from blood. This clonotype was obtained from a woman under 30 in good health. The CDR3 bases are TGTGCCAGCAGTGTTCAGAGTGAAGCTTTCTTT. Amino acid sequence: CASSVQSEAFF.